The 20 T cell receptor beta chains below were found in one sample sequenced in a study of blood T cells in healthy people across ages. For the second PCR, which ran for roughly 6 to 12 cycles, a sample-barcoded 5' primer and a J-beta primer mix were used. TCRdb called the 5' RACE reads again in MiXCR, with one record for every CDR3 protein. In the table there are hundreds of thousands of distinct CDR3 sequences, roughly 26% of which are singletons. Input material: blood. The source is a woman older than 75 in good health.

Note on this clonotype: This may be a read error: a much more frequent sequence differs by one nucleotide. This sequence joins TRBV7-2 and TRBJ2-1; D ambiguous. Per the germline V gene, CDR1 is SGHTA and CDR2 is FQGNSA. CDR3 size: 15 residues. The CDR3 is CASNLDGRWSNEQFF. CDR3 DNA: TGTGCCAGCAACTTAGATGGCAGGTGGTCGAATGAGCAGTTCTTC.

Turning to this clonotype: A much larger clonotype is one base distant, so this may be a read error. The chain has TRBV20-1 and TRBJ2-1, with unresolved D. The length of the CDR3 is 14 residues. Germline assignment: CDR1 DFQATT and CDR2 SNEGSKA (reference sequence). For the CDR3, the DNA is TGCAGTGCTAGAGTTCCCCTTGGGTACAATGAGCAGGTCTTC. Translation: CSARVPLGYNEQVF.

About this clonotype: This may be a read error: a much more frequent sequence differs by one nucleotide. This chain links TRBV12-3 or TRBV12-4 with TRBJ2-3; D is perhaps TRBD2 (6 bases). The CDR3 length is 15 residues. The V gene lost 6 bases and the J gene lost 1 base, with 14 bases spanning the gap. This CDR3 reads CASSNPGLGTDTQYF. The CDR3 coding sequence is TGTGCCAGCAGCAATCCGGGACTGGGCACAGATACGCAGTATTTT.

V gene TRBV10-1 combines with J gene TRBJ2-3; 7 nucleotides match TRBD1. The length of the CDR3 is 15 residues. V was clipped by 4 bases and J by 2 bases; unmatched bases: 6. Germline-derived CDR1 and CDR2 are WNHNN and SYGVQD (reference sequence). The CDR3 region is CASSATGTVTDTQYF. CDR3 nucleotides: TGCGCCAGCAGTGCTACGGGGACAGTCACAGATACGCAGTATTTT.

In this sample, this clonotype turned up many times. The chain links TRBV24-1 to TRBJ2-5; TRBD2 might be the D (6 bases). V was cut by 1 base and J by 0 bases, with 11 bases left in between. CDR1 is KGHDR, CDR2 SFDVKD, per germline. CDR3 length: 16 residues. The CDR3 reads CATSDLSRGNQETQYF. Here the CDR3 DNA reads TGTGCCACCAGTGATTTAAGTCGGGGGAACCAAGAGACCCAGTACTTC.

There are many counts of this clonotype. The genes are TRBV10-3 and TRBJ2-6; 8 positions match TRBD1. This CDR3 is built from 16 residues. Unmatched junction bases numbered 2, after V lost 4 bases and J lost 0 bases. Germline V gene sequence: CDR1 ENHRY, CDR2 SYGVKD. The CDR3, as DNA: TGTGCCATCAGTGGACAGGGGAGCTCTGGGGCCAACGTCCTGACTTTC. Translated, it gives CAISGQGSSGANVLTF.

Points on this clonotype: This could be a read error, since a much larger clone is one nucleotide away. The rearrangement uses TRBV7-2 and TRBJ2-5; 15 nucleotides line up with TRBD2. This CDR3 contains 17 residues. V trimming: 3 bases; J trimming: 11 bases; junction bases outside the gene matches: 13. Germline V gene data show CDR1 as SGHTA and CDR2 as FQGNSA. CDR3 amino acids: CASSFPGLAGGGDEQYF. DNA for the CDR3: TGTGCCAGCAGCTTTCCGGGACTAGCGGGGGGAGGGGATGAGCAGTACTTC.

This chain uses TRBV12-3 or TRBV12-4 with TRBJ1-1; D possibly corresponds to TRBD1 (6 bases). The CDR3 has 14 residues. Trimming removed 2 bases at V and 3 bases at J, with 10 bases between. The CDR3 loop reads CASSLQGGDTEAFF. The CDR3 DNA follows: TGTGCCAGCAGTTTACAAGGGGGTGACACTGAAGCTTTCTTT.

The chain recombines TRBV7-8 with TRBJ2-7, with 8 bases fitting TRBD2. This CDR3 is 16 amino acids long. CDR1 SGHVS and CDR2 FQNEAQ come from the germline V gene. The trim removed 5 bases at V and 2 bases at J, leaving 11 bases unmatched. DNA for the CDR3: TGTGCCAGCAGCCCCACGTTTGCGGGAGGCGCCTACGAGCAGTACTTC. Its translation: CASSPTFAGGAYEQYF.

This clonotype has at least ten counts. The rearrangement links TRBV5-1 to TRBJ2-1, with 7 bases fitting TRBD1. This CDR3 is 15 amino acids long. Germline CDR1 reads SGHRS; CDR2 reads YFSETQ. V lost 1 base, J lost 6 bases, and 7 bases stayed unmatched. CDR3 residues: CASSLTTGVFNEQFF. The CDR3, as DNA: TGCGCCAGCAGCTTGACCACAGGGGTGTTCAATGAGCAGTTCTTC.

This clonotype was detected ten times or more. CDR3 bases: TGTGCCAGCAGCAAACGGAGGGACTCCGACTGGGAGACCCAGTACTTC. Protein: CASSKRRDSDWETQYF. The chain couples TRBV21-1 to TRBJ2-5; the table gives TRBD2 as D, unverified against the DNA. TRBV21-1 is a listed pseudogene. This CDR3 is built from 16 residues.

Regarding this clonotype: It may be a read error: a sequence one base away is much more abundant. This chain uses TRBV10-3 with TRBJ2-7, with D perhaps TRBD2 (5 bases). Germline lookup yields CDR1 ENHRY and CDR2 SYGVKD. This CDR3 contains 14 residues. Trimming removed 6 bases at V and 5 bases at J, with 17 bases between. DNA for the CDR3: TGTGCCATCAGGGAGGTTTCAGGTTTTAACGAGCAGTACTTC. Translating it yields CAIREVSGFNEQYF.

This clonotype was recorded a few times. This chain links TRBV5-6 with TRBJ1-5; D may be TRBD1 (6 bases). The length of the CDR3 is 14 residues. Between the trimmed V and J ends, which lost 4 bases and 9 bases, there was a span of 17 bases. CDR1 is SGHDT and CDR2 is YYEEEE in the germline V gene. The CDR3 spells CASSLGLGGRPQHF. CDR3 bases: TGTGCCAGCAGCCTGGGACTAGGGGGGAGGCCCCAGCATTTT.

This clonotype was counted at least ten times. This chain uses TRBV5-1 with TRBJ1-2, with D perhaps TRBD1 (5 bases). With 2 bases removed from V and 3 bases from J, the gap between germline ends came to 20 bases. In germline, CDR1 is SGHRS, CDR2 YFSETQ. This CDR3 comprises 17 residues. CDR3 nucleotides: TGCGCCAGCAGCTTAGGCTACGCTGGACGCAGGGACTATGGCTACACCTTC. Translation: CASSLGYAGRRDYGYTF.

This clonotype has at least ten counts. V and J are TRBV7-2 and TRBJ2-3; D may be TRBD2 (5 bases). The V gene's germline CDR1 is SGHTA and CDR2 FQGNSA. V lost 5 bases to trimming and J lost 2 bases, with 8 bases between them. The CDR3 spans 13 residues. The CDR3 nucleotides are TGTGCCAGCAGCCGAGCGGTCACAGATACGCAGTATTTT. This sequence encodes CASSRAVTDTQYF.

This clonotype has a count of ten or more. The chain recombines TRBV20-1 with TRBJ1-2; no definite D call. CDR3 length: 14 residues. V lost 6 bases and J lost 2, with 16 bases in between. CDR1 DFQATT and CDR2 SNEGSKA come from the germline V gene (reference sequence). Here the CDR3 DNA reads TGCAGTGCCCAAGTCTTGGGAAGAAACTATGGCTACACCTTC. This codes for CSAQVLGRNYGYTF.

About this clonotype itself: This may arise from a read error, as a much more abundant clone is one base away. The rearrangement joins TRBV10-3 to TRBJ2-7; 7 bases are a match to TRBD1. The CDR3 loop spans 15 amino acids. From germline, CDR1 is ENHRY and CDR2 SYGVKD. In DNA form, the CDR3 reads TGTGCCATCAGCCCGGGACAGACAACCTCCTGCGAGCAGTACTTC. This sequence encodes CAISPGQTTSCEQYF.

This clonotype was recorded at least ten times. The V and J genes are TRBV6-6 and TRBJ1-5; D unresolved. Trimming removed 5 bases from V and 3 bases from J, with 14 bases in between. Per germline, CDR1 MNHNY and CDR2 SVGAGI (reference sequence). The CDR3 sequence is 15 residues long. The CDR3 loop is CASSTYQVFNQPQHF. CDR3 in DNA: TGTGCCAGCAGTACCTACCAGGTTTTCAATCAGCCCCAGCATTTT.

This clonotype has more than one count but fewer than ten. The chain carries TRBV10-2 and TRBJ1-5; D ambiguous. Germline V CDR1 and CDR2: WSHSY, SAAADI. The V and J ends lost 1 base and 6 bases respectively, with 10 bases between them. The CDR3 contains 14 residues. The CDR3 region is CASSEYPRGQPQHF. CDR3 DNA: TGCGCCAGCAGTGAGTACCCCCGGGGTCAGCCCCAGCATTTT.

CDR3 DNA sequence: TGTGCCAGCAGCCCTCCGGTGGGGGGCTACAATGAGCAGTTCTTC. Amino acid sequence: CASSPPVGGYNEQFF. The rearrangement uses TRBV7-9 and TRBJ2-1; weak D call: TRBD2 (6 bases). Germline V gene sequence: CDR1 SEHNR, CDR2 FQNEAQ (reference sequence). The V gene lost 5 bases and the J gene lost 3 bases, with 14 bases spanning the gap. The CDR3 covers 15 residues. Full variable domain (missing parts from reference TRBV7-9 and TRBJ2-1): DTGVSQNPRHKITKRGQNVTFRCDPISEHNRLYWYRQTLGQGPEFLTYFQNEAQLEKSRLLSDRFSAERPKGSFSTLEIQRTEQGDSAMYLCASSPPVGGYNEQFFGPGTRLTVL.